The 21 T cell receptor beta chains below all came from one sample that was sequenced in a study of cytomegalovirus exposure and HLA in healthy donors. Primers: 60 Vbeta forward and 13 Jbeta reverse. Profiled with immunoSEQ multiplex PCR; TCRdb holds only in-frame clones, not every one. Of tens of thousands of clones listed, approximately 82% were seen once; the top ten hold less than 4.5%. The sample taken for sequencing was PBMCs. Every receptor here comes from a woman between 18 and 30 years old in good health and CMV-seronegative.

The genes are TRBV19 and TRBJ2-2, with D perhaps matching TRBD2 (5 bases). CDR1 and CDR2 (germline): LNHDA, SQIVND (reference sequence). Deletions cut 6 bases from V and 3 bases from J, with 17 bases between. The CDR3 covers 16 residues. CDR3 protein: CASRPTPSGYTGELFF. The CDR3 DNA reads as TGTGCCAGTAGACCAACTCCCTCGGGGTACACCGGGGAGCTGTTTTTT. The whole variable domain, filled in from reference TRBV19 and TRBJ2-2, reads DGGITQSPKYLFRKEGQNVTLSCEQNLNHDAMYWYRQDPGQGLRLIYYSQIVNDFQKGDIAEGYSVSREKKESFPLTVTSAQKNPTAFYLCASRPTPSGYTGELFFGEGSRLTVL.

This sequence joins TRBV30 and TRBJ2-3, with a weak D call TRBD2 (7 bases). Germline CDR1 is GTSNPN and CDR2 is SVGIG (reference sequence). The CDR3 contains 14 residues. Trimming stripped 7 bases from V and 1 base from J, with 15 bases between. CDR3 amino acids: CAFKGEGGTDTQYF. CDR3 sequence (DNA): TGTGCCTTCAAGGGGGAGGGGGGCACAGATACGCAGTATTTT. The complete variable domain, with remaining parts taken from reference TRBV30 and TRBJ2-3, reads SQTIHQWPATLVQPVGSPLSLECTVEGTSNPNLYWYRQAAGRGLQLLFYSVGIGQISSEVPQNLSASRPQDRQFILSSKKLLLSDSGFYLCAFKGEGGTDTQYFGPGTRLTVL.

The V gene is TRBV15, the J gene TRBJ2-1; D is perhaps TRBD1 (5 bases). The CDR3 is made up of 16 amino acids. Germline V CDR1 and CDR2: LNHNV, YYDKDF (reference sequence). V lost 1 base and J 5 bases, leaving 15 bases between the germline ends. The CDR3 sequence is CATSRGRQGHNNEQFF. The CDR3 DNA is TGTGCCACCAGCAGAGGACGGCAGGGTCACAACAATGAGCAGTTCTTC. Filled out from reference TRBV15 and TRBJ2-1, the complete variable domain reads DAMVIQNPRYQVTQFGKPVTLSCSQTLNHNVMYWYQQKSSQAPKLLFHYYDKDFNNEADTPDNFQSRRPNTSFCFLDIRSPGLGDTAMYLCATSRGRQGHNNEQFFGPGTRLTVL.

V gene TRBV6-1 combines with J gene TRBJ2-7; D may be TRBD1 (5 bases). Deletions cut 4 bases from V and 4 bases from J, with 8 bases between. The CDR3 sequence is 12 residues long. Germline V gene sequence: CDR1 MNHNS, CDR2 SASEGT. The CDR3 spells CASSADSYEQYF. The CDR3, as DNA: TGTGCCAGCAGTGCTGACAGTTACGAGCAGTACTTC.

The chain has TRBV5-4 and TRBJ1-6; maybe TRBD1 (6 bases). The CDR3 runs 16 residues. The V gene lost 4 bases and the J gene lost 5 bases, with 16 bases spanning the gap. Germline V gene lookup returns CDR1 SGHNT and CDR2 YYREEE (reference sequence). The chain's CDR3 is CASSTAGGQNNSPLHF. The CDR3 DNA follows: TGTGCCAGCAGCACCGCTGGAGGACAGAATAATTCACCCCTCCACTTT.

Remarks on this clone: Sequence at one end of the junction differs from germline and may be a read error. This chain connects TRBV6-4 to TRBJ1-5; a possible D gene is TRBD1 (6 bases). CDR1 and CDR2 (germline): MRHNA, SNTAGT. There are 16 residues in the CDR3. The CDR3 spells CASSEGGAVVCQPQNF. Here the CDR3 DNA reads TGTGCCAGCAGTGAAGGGGGGGCAGTCGTTTGTCAGCCCCAGAATTTT.

This clone ranks as medium-sized (0.01 to 0.1%). The chain links TRBV27 to TRBJ1-5; 7 bases fit TRBD1. CDR3 length equals 17 residues. V gave up 0 bases and J gave up 6 bases; unmatched junction bases: 11. Germline CDR1 MNHEY, CDR2 SMNVEV (reference sequence). DNA of the CDR3: TGTGCCAGCAGTTTATCGTTCCGGACAGGAGGGGTTCAGCCCCAGCATTTT. This encodes CASSLSFRTGGVQPQHF.

CDR3 sequence reads: CASSPTSGGVNEQFF. DNA for the CDR3: TGTGCCAGCAGCCCCACTAGCGGGGGGGTCAATGAGCAGTTCTTC. This chain uses TRBV7-3 with TRBJ2-1; 13 bases fit TRBD2. V lost 5 bases and J lost 6; bases outside the gene matches: 4. Per germline, CDR1 SGHTA and CDR2 FQGTGA. This CDR3 spans 15 amino acids. Looking up the rest from reference TRBV7-3 and TRBJ2-1 gives the full variable domain: GAGVSQTPSNKVTEKGKYVELRCDPISGHTALYWYRQSLGQGPEFLIYFQGTGAADDSGLPNDRFFAVRPEGSVSTLKIQRTERGDSAVYLCASSPTSGGVNEQFFGPGTRLTVL.

This clone is medium-sized within its sample. J is TRBJ2-1 and V is TRBV15, with TRBD2 matching 8 bases. CDR1 and CDR2 (germline): LNHNV, YYDKDF (reference sequence). The CDR3 has 18 residues. V was pared by 3 bases and J by 7 bases, with 17 bases of the junction left unmatched. In nucleotides, the CDR3 is TGTGCCACCAGCAGTGGTCTGGGACGGGAGGGCCTCGGAAATGAGCAGTTCTTC. This sequence encodes CATSSGLGREGLGNEQFF.

The rearrangement links TRBV18 to TRBJ1-2; TRBD1 matches 7 bases. This CDR3 contains 13 residues. CDR1 is KGHSH and CDR2 is LQKENI in the germline V gene. With 1 base clipped from V and 8 bases from J, the junction kept 4 bases outside the gene matches. DNA for the CDR3: TGTGCCAGCTCACCACAGGGACAGTACGGCTACACCTTC. Its translation is CASSPQGQYGYTF.

This clone was found a few times. This sequence joins TRBV28 and TRBJ2-3; 8 bases match TRBD2. J gave up 5 bases and V 4 bases, and 5 bases lay outside the gene matches. Per the germline V gene, CDR1 is MDHEN and CDR2 is SYDVKM. The CDR3 has 14 amino acids. CDR3 coding DNA: TGTGCCAGCAGTTCGGGAGGGGGAGGAGATACGCAGTATTTT. This encodes CASSSGGGGDTQYF.

V and J are TRBV5-6 and TRBJ2-3; D perhaps matches TRBD2 (6 bases). The germline V gene has CDR1 SGHDT and CDR2 YYEEEE. V was trimmed by 5 bases and J by 9 bases, leaving 13 bases between them. This CDR3 has 12 residues. CDR3 residues: CASRDLRDTQYF. For the CDR3, the DNA is TGTGCCAGCAGGGATCTGCGGGACACGCAGTATTTT.

This clone was seen once. The chain links TRBV27 to TRBJ1-2, with D tentatively TRBD1 (5 bases). CDR1 is MNHEY and CDR2 is SMNVEV in the germline V gene (reference sequence). The CDR3 is made up of 14 amino acids. V lost 8 bases and J 3 bases, leaving 16 bases between the germline ends. CDR3 residues: CASRPGGTHYGYTF. In nucleotides, the CDR3 is TGTGCCAGCCGGCCGGGGGGGACTCACTATGGCTACACCTTC.

The CDR3 DNA follows: TGTGCCACCAGCTGGACAGGGGGGCACACTGAAGCTTTCTTT. Amino acid sequence: CATSWTGGHTEAFF. The chain combines TRBV15 with TRBJ1-1; TRBD1 agrees at 10 bases. Looked up from germline, CDR1 is LNHNV and CDR2 is YYDKDF (reference sequence). Germline trimming cut 5 bases from V and 3 bases from J; bases unmatched to any gene: 3. The length of the CDR3 is 14 residues.

V is TRBV6-1 and J is TRBJ2-7, with D possibly being TRBD2 (6 bases). The CDR3 spans 12 residues. The V end was cut by 7 bases, the J end by 3 bases, with 10 bases between. Germline V gene data show CDR1 as MNHNS and CDR2 as SASEGT. The CDR3 protein is CASKGSGYEQYF. As DNA, the CDR3 is TGTGCCAGCAAGGGTAGCGGCTACGAGCAGTACTTC.

The chain employs TRBV6-5 and TRBJ1-2; D is perhaps TRBD1 (5 bases). The germline V gene has CDR1 MNHEY and CDR2 SVGAGI. Trimming stripped 0 bases from V and 2 bases from J, with 10 bases between. This CDR3 has 15 amino acids. CDR3: CASSYSGRGNYGYTF. The CDR3 DNA sequence: TGTGCCAGCAGTTACTCGGGTAGGGGAAACTATGGCTACACCTTC.

This chain links TRBV7-3 with TRBJ2-5; 7 bases are a match to TRBD1. Germline V gene data show CDR1 as SGHTA and CDR2 as FQGTGA. The V segment lost 1 base and the J segment 2 bases; nucleotides outside the gene matches: 1. The CDR3 totals 14 residues. The chain's CDR3 is CASSLMGQQETQYF. The CDR3 DNA follows: TGTGCCAGCAGCTTAATGGGACAGCAAGAGACCCAGTACTTC.

The gene calls are TRBV9 and TRBJ2-7; D possibly corresponds to TRBD1 (6 bases). CDR3 length: 15 amino acids. V was pared by 0 bases and J by 3 bases, with 13 bases between. The germline gives CDR1 SGDLS, CDR2 YYNGEE. The CDR3 loop reads CASSVGGQPIYEQYF. DNA for the CDR3: TGTGCCAGCAGCGTAGGAGGACAGCCGATCTACGAGCAGTACTTC.

The chain carries TRBV4-1 and TRBJ2-3; 15 bases agree with TRBD2. The CDR3 sequence is 17 residues long. The germline V gene has CDR1 MGHRA and CDR2 YSYEKL. Trimming took 1 base from V and 4 from J; bases not matched to a gene: 3. The DNA of the CDR3 is TGCGCCAGCAGCCAAGGTTGGACTAGCGGGGGGGCAGATACGCAGTATTTT. It yields the protein CASSQGWTSGGADTQYF.

This rearrangement joins TRBV28 to TRBJ1-5, with 11 nucleotides matching TRBD1. The CDR3 is made up of 17 amino acids. Germline V lookup: CDR1 MDHEN, CDR2 SYDVKM. Trimming cost V 3 bases and J 3 bases; bases outside gene matches: 7. The CDR3 loop is CASSFGTGGFVNQPQHF. The CDR3 bases are TGTGCCAGCAGTTTCGGGACAGGGGGATTTGTCAATCAGCCCCAGCATTTT.

A remark on this clone: A read error may account for a junction end that differs from germline. This chain uses TRBV14 with TRBJ1-2, with TRBD1 matching 8 bases. Germline values: CDR1 SGHDN, CDR2 FVKESK. The CDR3 is made up of 15 amino acids. CDR3 protein: CASSPDRGQGYGYPF. CDR3 nucleotide sequence: TGTGCCAGCAGCCCCGACAGGGGTCAGGGCTATGGCTACCCCTTC. Based on the CDR3 plus reference TRBV14 and TRBJ1-2, the full variable domain is EAGVTQFPSHSVIEKGQTVTLRCDPISGHDNLYWYRRVMGKEIKFLLHFVKESKQDESGMPNNRFLAERTGGTYSTLKVQPAELEDSGVYFCASSPDRGQGYGYPFGSGTRLTVV.